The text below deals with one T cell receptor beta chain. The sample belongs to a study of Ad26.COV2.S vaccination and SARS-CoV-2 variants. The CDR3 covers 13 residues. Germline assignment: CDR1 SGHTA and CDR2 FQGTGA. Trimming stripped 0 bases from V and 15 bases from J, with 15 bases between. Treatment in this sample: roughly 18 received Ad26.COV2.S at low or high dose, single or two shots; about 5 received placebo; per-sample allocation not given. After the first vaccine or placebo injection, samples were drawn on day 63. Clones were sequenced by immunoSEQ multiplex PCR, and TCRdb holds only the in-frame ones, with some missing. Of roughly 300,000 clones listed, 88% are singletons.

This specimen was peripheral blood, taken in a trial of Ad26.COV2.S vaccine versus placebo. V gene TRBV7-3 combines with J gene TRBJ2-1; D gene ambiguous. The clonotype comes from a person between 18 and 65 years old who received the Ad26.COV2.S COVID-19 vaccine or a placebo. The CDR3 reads CASSLTATPEAFF. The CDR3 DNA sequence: TGTGCCAGCAGCTTAACGGCTACCCCCGAGGCGTTCTTC.